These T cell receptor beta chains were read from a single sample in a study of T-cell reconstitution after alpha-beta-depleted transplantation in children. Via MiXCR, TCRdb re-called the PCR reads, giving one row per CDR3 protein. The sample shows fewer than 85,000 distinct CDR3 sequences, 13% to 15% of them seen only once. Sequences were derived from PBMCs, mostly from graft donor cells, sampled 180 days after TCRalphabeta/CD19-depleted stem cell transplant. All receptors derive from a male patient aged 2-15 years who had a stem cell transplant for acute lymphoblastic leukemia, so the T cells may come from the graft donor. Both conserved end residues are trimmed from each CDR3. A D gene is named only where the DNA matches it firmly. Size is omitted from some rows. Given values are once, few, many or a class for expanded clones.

CDR3aa: ASSPHFQETQY
v_gene: TRBV18
abundance: few
j_gene: TRBJ2-5
d_gene: .

CDR3aa: ASSFTSRAGELF
v_gene: TRBV7-6
abundance: .
j_gene: TRBJ2-2
d_gene: .

CDR3aa: ASSLTFDRGGRNEQF
v_gene: TRBV7-3
abundance: .
j_gene: TRBJ2-1
d_gene: TRBD2

CDR3aa: ASSESPGHQPQH
v_gene: TRBV5-6
abundance: .
j_gene: TRBJ1-5
d_gene: .

CDR3aa: ASSLGQGRSDTIY
v_gene: TRBV5-1
abundance: few
j_gene: TRBJ1-3
d_gene: TRBD1

CDR3aa: ASSYSGGPLPLH
v_gene: TRBV6-5
abundance: many
j_gene: TRBJ1-6
d_gene: .

CDR3aa: ASNIQGSPYEQY
v_gene: TRBV28
abundance: many
j_gene: TRBJ2-7
d_gene: TRBD1

CDR3aa: ASSLTSVRQPQH
v_gene: TRBV5-5
abundance: many
j_gene: TRBJ1-5
d_gene: .

CDR3aa: ASSPKGGLYEQY
v_gene: TRBV14
abundance: once
j_gene: TRBJ2-7
d_gene: .

CDR3aa: ASSASPRLAGATDTQY
v_gene: TRBV9
abundance: .
j_gene: TRBJ2-3
d_gene: TRBD2

CDR3aa: ASSLGGGHQPQH
v_gene: TRBV5-1
abundance: .
j_gene: TRBJ1-5
d_gene: .

CDR3aa: ASSQEGAAYEQY
v_gene: TRBV4-1
abundance: few
j_gene: TRBJ2-7
d_gene: .

CDR3aa: ASSLAVYDTEAF
v_gene: TRBV7-2
abundance: many
j_gene: TRBJ1-1
d_gene: .

CDR3aa: ASSPAGARYEQY
v_gene: TRBV12-3/TRBV12-4
abundance: few
j_gene: TRBJ2-7
d_gene: .

CDR3aa: ASNKMTGLNEQF
v_gene: TRBV5-6
abundance: few
j_gene: TRBJ2-1
d_gene: .

CDR3aa: ASSQEGIGQATEPQH
v_gene: TRBV4-1
abundance: few
j_gene: TRBJ1-5
d_gene: TRBD1

CDR3aa: ASSFQLNTEAF
v_gene: TRBV6-2/TRBV6-3
abundance: .
j_gene: TRBJ1-1
d_gene: .

CDR3aa: ASSQDRTGKFQGSYGYT
v_gene: TRBV4-1
abundance: few
j_gene: TRBJ1-2
d_gene: TRBD1

CDR3aa: ATYPWQLNTGELF
v_gene: TRBV6-1
abundance: few
j_gene: TRBJ2-2
d_gene: .

CDR3aa: ASAEVGTYEQY
v_gene: TRBV25-1
abundance: few
j_gene: TRBJ2-7
d_gene: .

CDR3aa: ASSSFSTSGQETQY
v_gene: TRBV18
abundance: .
j_gene: TRBJ2-5
d_gene: TRBD2

CDR3aa: ASSHSNYRAENTEAF
v_gene: TRBV9
abundance: many
j_gene: TRBJ1-1
d_gene: .

CDR3aa: ASSLGSTKNIQY
v_gene: TRBV7-9
abundance: .
j_gene: TRBJ2-4
d_gene: .

CDR3aa: ASSVAPGAGEF
v_gene: TRBV9
abundance: .
j_gene: TRBJ2-1
d_gene: .

CDR3aa: ATSVTGPNTGELF
v_gene: TRBV24-1
abundance: .
j_gene: TRBJ2-2
d_gene: .

CDR3aa: ASSPQAGQGARSYGYT
v_gene: TRBV18
abundance: few
j_gene: TRBJ1-2
d_gene: TRBD1

CDR3aa: ASSLAGHPRGDGYT
v_gene: TRBV7-2
abundance: many
j_gene: TRBJ1-2
d_gene: .

CDR3aa: ASSLGWGGTGELF
v_gene: TRBV7-8
abundance: .
j_gene: TRBJ2-2
d_gene: TRBD2

CDR3aa: ASSYQGQGYT
v_gene: TRBV6-5
abundance: .
j_gene: TRBJ1-2
d_gene: .

CDR3aa: ASSYSISREAF
v_gene: TRBV6-5
abundance: .
j_gene: TRBJ1-1
d_gene: .

CDR3aa: ASSLGQGRAF
v_gene: TRBV7-2
abundance: .
j_gene: TRBJ1-1
d_gene: TRBD1

CDR3aa: ASSLSGTGLTGELF
v_gene: TRBV28
abundance: .
j_gene: TRBJ2-2
d_gene: TRBD1

CDR3aa: SGGSGREQY
v_gene: TRBV20-1
abundance: .
j_gene: TRBJ2-7
d_gene: .

CDR3aa: ASSEGTYEQY
v_gene: TRBV5-1
abundance: many
j_gene: TRBJ2-7
d_gene: .

CDR3aa: ASSQGGWQPQH
v_gene: TRBV4-2
abundance: .
j_gene: TRBJ1-5
d_gene: .

CDR3aa: ASSPPPTGTYEQY
v_gene: TRBV18
abundance: .
j_gene: TRBJ2-7
d_gene: .

CDR3aa: ASSASSYEQY
v_gene: TRBV7-6
abundance: .
j_gene: TRBJ2-7
d_gene: .

CDR3aa: ASSRGTSGGGGETQY
v_gene: TRBV3-1
abundance: few
j_gene: TRBJ2-5
d_gene: TRBD2

CDR3aa: ASSLTGDSPLR
v_gene: TRBV5-6
abundance: .
j_gene: TRBJ1-6
d_gene: TRBD1

CDR3aa: SVKTSGRYQETQY
v_gene: TRBV29-1
abundance: many
j_gene: TRBJ2-5
d_gene: TRBD2

CDR3aa: ASTGPGVYEQY
v_gene: TRBV28
abundance: .
j_gene: TRBJ2-7
d_gene: .

CDR3aa: ASSYSIKQAVNNEQF
v_gene: TRBV6-5
abundance: few
j_gene: TRBJ2-1
d_gene: .

CDR3aa: ANSPSGRSGNEQF
v_gene: TRBV18
abundance: .
j_gene: TRBJ2-1
d_gene: .

CDR3aa: ASSPEGRLTYEQY
v_gene: TRBV25-1
abundance: .
j_gene: TRBJ2-7
d_gene: .

CDR3aa: ASSFRGVAEAF
v_gene: TRBV5-1
abundance: few
j_gene: TRBJ1-1
d_gene: .

CDR3aa: ASSIGNNSPLH
v_gene: TRBV9
abundance: few
j_gene: TRBJ1-6
d_gene: .

CDR3aa: SVFPLQGKFGTQY
v_gene: TRBV29-1
abundance: .
j_gene: TRBJ2-5
d_gene: TRBD1

CDR3aa: SARGGDRVGTGELF
v_gene: TRBV20-1
abundance: many
j_gene: TRBJ2-2
d_gene: TRBD1

CDR3aa: SASPSGNTIY
v_gene: TRBV20-1
abundance: .
j_gene: TRBJ1-3
d_gene: .

CDR3aa: ASSPGTGSYYEQY
v_gene: TRBV4-3
abundance: many
j_gene: TRBJ2-7
d_gene: TRBD1